These T cell receptor beta chains were read from a single sample in a study of blood T cells in healthy people across ages. TCRdb ran MiXCR on the 5' RACE reads and lists one entry per CDR3 protein. The sample contains some 1,500,000 distinct CDR3 sequences, approximately 42% of which appear only once. Material for sequencing was blood. Receptors were obtained from a woman younger than 30 in good health. CDR3s include the opening cysteine and the closing phenylalanine or tryptophan. A D gene is named only where the DNA matches it firmly. The size entry is marked missing in some rows and otherwise reads once, few, many or a size class.

cdr3_aa cdr3_nt v_call clone_size j_call d_call
CASSITGGLSYEQYF TGTGCCAGCAGCATTACAGGGGGCCTCTCCTACGAGCAGTACTTC TRBV5-4 - TRBJ2-7 TRBD1
CASSLDGTSYF TGTGCCAGCAGCTTAGACGGGACGTCGTATTTT TRBV11-2 - TRBJ2-3 -
CASSLGPGTGELFF TGTGCCAGCAGTCTGGGACCTGGGACCGGGGAGCTGTTTTTT TRBV7-2 few TRBJ2-2 -
CASSSLDSGANVLTF TGTGCCAGCAGCTCCCTCGACTCTGGGGCCAACGTCCTGACTTTC TRBV5-6 - TRBJ2-6 -
CASRLGGTQYF TGTGCCAGTAGGTTAGGAGGCACGCAGTATTTT TRBV19 - TRBJ2-3 -
CASSPIAGGTNEQFF TGTGCCAGCAGCCCAATAGCGGGAGGTACGAATGAGCAGTTCTTC TRBV9 few TRBJ2-1 TRBD2
CASSSGASSNQPQHF TGTGCCAGCAGTTCAGGGGCGTCCAGCAATCAGCCCCAGCATTTT TRBV12-3/TRBV12-4 - TRBJ1-5 -
CASSLAASRSWDNEQYF TGTGCCAGCAGCTTGGCCGCTAGCAGGTCTTGGGACAATGAGCAGTACTTC TRBV5-6 - TRBJ2-7 -
CASSTLPGQGTNYGYTF TGTGCCAGCAGTACCCTCCCGGGACAGGGGACGAACTATGGCTACACCTTC TRBV6-1 few TRBJ1-2 TRBD1
CASGAPSEQFF TGCGCCAGCGGGGCGCCGAGTGAGCAGTTCTTC TRBV5-1 - TRBJ2-1 -
CAWEQGAAPEQYF TGTGCCTGGGAACAGGGGGCGGCTCCCGAGCAGTACTTC TRBV30 - TRBJ2-7 TRBD1
CATSSGGRDTGELFF TGTGCCACCAGTTCCGGGGGTAGGGACACCGGGGAGCTGTTTTTT TRBV24-1 - TRBJ2-2 -
CASSGLFSYNEQFF TGTGCCAGCAGCGGACTATTTTCCTACAATGAGCAGTTCTTC TRBV12-3/TRBV12-4 - TRBJ2-1 -
CASSQDGKTGYGYTF TGCGCCAGCAGCCAAGATGGGAAAACAGGCTATGGCTACACCTTC TRBV4-1 - TRBJ1-2 -
CASSSNPTVVPGNSPLHF TGTGCCAGCAGCAGCAACCCGACAGTTGTCCCTGGGAATTCACCCCTCCACTTT TRBV7-4 few TRBJ1-6 -
CASSSPALGQPQHF TGTGCCAGCAGTTCCCCGGCCCTCGGGCAGCCCCAGCATTTT TRBV28 - TRBJ1-5 -
CSARDSRRGSTDTQYF TGCAGTGCTAGAGATTCGAGAAGGGGTAGCACAGATACGCAGTATTTT TRBV20-1 - TRBJ2-3 -
CASSSIAGGPQETQYF TGTGCCAGCAGCTCCATAGCGGGAGGGCCACAAGAGACCCAGTACTTC TRBV11-2 few TRBJ2-5 TRBD2
CASSQTWGKNIQYF TGTGCCAGCAGTCAAACATGGGGCAAAAACATTCAGTACTTC TRBV12-3/TRBV12-4 few TRBJ2-4 -
CASSTKSNRQFF TGTGCCAGCAGTACTAAAAGCAACCGGCAGTTCTTC TRBV6-1 - TRBJ2-1 -
CSARDKAMQYF TGCAGTGCTAGAGACAAGGCTATGCAGTATTTT TRBV20-1 - TRBJ2-3 -
CATSRDKRMSNQPQHF TGTGCCACCAGCAGAGATAAGAGAATGTCCAATCAGCCCCAGCATTTT TRBV15 - TRBJ1-5 -
CASSLEAGTVYEKLFF TGCGCCAGCAGCTTGGAAGCGGGGACTGTGTATGAAAAACTGTTTTTT TRBV5-1 - TRBJ1-4 -
CASSQDSYSNQPQHF TGTGCCAGCAGCCAAGACAGTTATAGCAATCAGCCCCAGCATTTT TRBV4-2 - TRBJ1-5 -
CATLQETQYF TGTGCCACGCTACAAGAGACCCAGTACTTC TRBV28 - TRBJ2-5 -
CASSTQHVRNNSPLHF TGTGCCAGCAGCACCCAACATGTGAGAAATAATTCACCCCTCCACTTT TRBV7-2 once TRBJ1-6 -
CASSFNAGGYYEQYF TGTGCCAGCAGTTTTAATGCAGGGGGATACTACGAGCAGTACTTC TRBV12-3/TRBV12-4 - TRBJ2-7 TRBD1
CASSPQQDRGEKLFF TGCGCCAGCAGCCCCCAGCAGGACAGGGGTGAAAAACTGTTTTTT TRBV5-1 once TRBJ1-4 TRBD1
CASSQSTGVGGTDTQYF TGCGCCAGCAGCCAATCTACGGGAGTGGGAGGAACAGATACGCAGTATTTT TRBV4-1 - TRBJ2-3 -